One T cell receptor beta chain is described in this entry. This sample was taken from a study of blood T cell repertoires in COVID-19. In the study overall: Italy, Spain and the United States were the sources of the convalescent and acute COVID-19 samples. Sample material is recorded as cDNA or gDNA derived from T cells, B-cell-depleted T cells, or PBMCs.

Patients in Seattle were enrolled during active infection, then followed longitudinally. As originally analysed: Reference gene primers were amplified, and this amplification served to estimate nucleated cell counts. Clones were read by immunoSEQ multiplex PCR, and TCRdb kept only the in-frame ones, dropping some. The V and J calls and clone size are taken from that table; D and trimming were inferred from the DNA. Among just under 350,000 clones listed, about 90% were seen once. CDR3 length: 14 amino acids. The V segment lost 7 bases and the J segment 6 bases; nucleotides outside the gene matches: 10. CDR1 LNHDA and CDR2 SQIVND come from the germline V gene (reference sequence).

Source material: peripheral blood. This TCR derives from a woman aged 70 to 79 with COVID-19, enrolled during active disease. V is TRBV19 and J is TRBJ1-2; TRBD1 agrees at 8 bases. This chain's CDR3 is CASTSDRVHDGYTF. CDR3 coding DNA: TGTGCCAGTACCTCGGACAGGGTACACGATGGCTACACCTTC.